Listed below are T cell receptor beta chains from one sample, sequenced in a study of cytomegalovirus exposure and HLA in healthy donors. Clones were read by immunoSEQ multiplex PCR, and TCRdb kept only the in-frame ones, dropping some. Of around 200,000 clones listed, around 86% are singletons. Sample: PBMCs. These TCRs come from a woman aged 35 to 49 in good health and CMV-seronegative. CDR3s include the opening cysteine and the closing phenylalanine or tryptophan. The order of the fields is clone size, V gene, D gene, J gene, CDR3 DNA, CDR3 protein. D genes are given only for firm matches. Only part of the rows carry a size: once, few, many, or a class if the clone is expanded.

NA	TRBV2	TRBD2	TRBJ2-5	TGTGCCAGCAGTGGACTAGCGGTAGAAGAGACCCAGTACTTC	CASSGLAVEETQYF
NA	TRBV5-4	TRBD2	TRBJ2-3	TGTGCCAGCAGCTTGGTTCTGGGAGGGGCAGATACGCAGTATTTT	CASSLVLGGADTQYF
NA	TRBV19	NA	TRBJ1-1	TGTGCCAGTAGTATAGGCGAGAACACTGAAGCTTTCTTT	CASSIGENTEAFF
NA	TRBV10-3	TRBD2	TRBJ2-1	TGTGCCATCAGTAGCGGGATGAACTACAATGAGCAGTTCTTC	CAISSGMNYNEQFF
NA	TRBV4-1	TRBD2	TRBJ2-7	TGCGCCAGCAGCCAAGATCATCGCGGGAGATGGGACGAGCAGTACTTC	CASSQDHRGRWDEQYF
NA	TRBV4-1	TRBD2	TRBJ2-1	TGCGCCAGCGCCCGTGGGAGGGCCGATGAGCAGTTCTTC	CASARGRADEQFF
NA	TRBV28	TRBD1	TRBJ2-6	TGTGCCAGCAGTCCTCGGACAGGGAGTACCTCTGGGGCCAACGTCCTGACTTTC	CASSPRTGSTSGANVLTF
once	TRBV19	NA	TRBJ2-7	TGTGCCAGTAGTTCGTACGGGGGCTACGAGCAGTACTTC	CASSSYGGYEQYF
NA	TRBV7-9	TRBD1	TRBJ2-2	TGTGCCAGCAGTCTGAGGACAGGGCTGACCGGGGAGCTGTTTTTT	CASSLRTGLTGELFF
once	TRBV6-1	TRBD1	TRBJ2-5	TGTGCCAGCACCCTGGACAGGGGACAAGAGACCCAGTACTTC	CASTLDRGQETQYF
NA	TRBV7-3	NA	TRBJ2-5	TGTGCCAGCAGCTTATGGCCAAAAGAGACCCAGTACTTC	CASSLWPKETQYF
NA	TRBV5-4	TRBD2	TRBJ2-1	TGTGCCAGCAGCTTGGATAGCGGGAGGTGGTCTGAGCAGTTCTTC	CASSLDSGRWSEQFF
NA	TRBV19	TRBD2	TRBJ2-1	TGTGCCAGTAGATTCCTGGCGGCGGGAGCCTACAATGAGCAGTTCTTC	CASRFLAAGAYNEQFF
NA	TRBV13	TRBD1	TRBJ1-2	TGTGCCAGCAGCTTTACAGGGGGTCGGGTTAACTATGGCTACACCTTC	CASSFTGGRVNYGYTF
few	TRBV28	TRBD2	TRBJ2-7	TGTGCCAGCAGCCGCCTAATGGGACTAGCGGGAGTGAAGTACTTC	CASSRLMGLAGVKYF
NA	TRBV21-1	NA	TRBJ2-1	TGTGCCAGCAGGGGCATGATACAGGGGGTCTCCTACAATGAGCAGTTCTTC	CASRGMIQGVSYNEQFF
NA	TRBV5-1	TRBD1	TRBJ2-2	TGCGCCAGTTTCGGACAGGGAGACACCGGGGAGCTGTTTTTT	CASFGQGDTGELFF
NA	TRBV2	NA	TRBJ2-3	TGTGCCTGTACGCGGGTGGCAGATACGCAGTATTTT	CACTRVADTQYF
once	TRBV5-4	TRBD2	TRBJ2-7	TGTGCCAGCAGCTTGGCGGCTAGCGGAGCCTACGAGCAGTACTTC	CASSLAASGAYEQYF
NA	TRBV19	NA	TRBJ2-2	TGTGCCAGTAGTCTCTACGACACCACCGGGGAGCTGTTTTTT	CASSLYDTTGELFF
NA	TRBV5-8	TRBD2	TRBJ2-2	TGTGCCAGCAGCCCTAGCGGGAGTTGGGGCGGGGAGCTGTTTTTT	CASSPSGSWGGELFF
NA	TRBV28	NA	TRBJ1-4	TGTGCCAGCAGTCTAAGACAGGTTCGAGAAAAACTGTTTTTT	CASSLRQVREKLFF
NA	TRBV7-8	NA	TRBJ2-7	TGTGCCAGCAGCTTTACCGACGGGGAAAACGAGCAGTACTTC	CASSFTDGENEQYF
NA	TRBV2	TRBD2	TRBJ2-7	TGTGCCAGCACTCTAGCGGGGCCCTACGAGCAGTACTTC	CASTLAGPYEQYF
NA	TRBV2	NA	TRBJ2-7	TGTGCCAGCAGAGGACAGCAGTACGAGCAGTACTTC	CASRGQQYEQYF
NA	TRBV9	TRBD2	TRBJ2-3	TGTGCCAGCAGCGTAGTAGCGGGTAGGGCGGATACGCAGTATTTT	CASSVVAGRADTQYF
NA	TRBV19	NA	TRBJ2-1	TGTGCCAGTACTATGGGCATGGGTCGCTACAATGAGCAGTTCTTC	CASTMGMGRYNEQFF
NA	TRBV27	NA	TRBJ1-2	TGTGCCAGCAGTTTAGGCCAGGCAACCTATGGCTACACCTTC	CASSLGQATYGYTF
NA	TRBV15	NA	TRBJ2-3	TGTGCCACCAGCACCACAGGAAGCACAGATACGCAGTATTTT	CATSTTGSTDTQYF
NA	TRBV6-6	TRBD2	TRBJ2-7	TGTGCCAGCAGTTTGGGCGGGAGTAATAATCACGAGCAGTACTTC	CASSLGGSNNHEQYF
once	TRBV9	TRBD1	TRBJ2-5	TGTGCCAGCAGCGGGACAGGGATGTACCAAGAGACCCAGTACTTC	CASSGTGMYQETQYF
NA	TRBV5-1	TRBD2	TRBJ2-2	TGCGCCAGCAGCTTGGAGCCTAGCGGGGTTCCGAACACCGGGGAGCTGTTTTTT	CASSLEPSGVPNTGELFF
NA	TRBV2	NA	TRBJ1-2	TGTGCCAGCAGCGGGGACGGGGGCTATGGCTACACCTTC	CASSGDGGYGYTF
NA	TRBV5-1	NA	TRBJ1-1	TGCGCCAGCAGCTTGGATTCGGTTGAAGCTTTCTTT	CASSLDSVEAFF
NA	TRBV6-5	TRBD2	TRBJ2-7	TGTGCCAGCAGTTCCTTGAGCGGGGGGCCCTCCTACGAGCAGTACTTC	CASSSLSGGPSYEQYF